This T cell receptor (beta chain) was captured in a study of blood T cell repertoires in COVID-19. The ends lost 0 bases at V and 5 bases at J; junction bases unmatched: 11. Germline V gene data show CDR1 as MGHRA and CDR2 as YSYEKL. The CDR3 contains 18 residues. Profiling relied on immunoSEQ multiplex PCR, and the TCRdb table lists in-frame clones only, not all of them. Found here are 310,000 or so clones, around 84% of them singletons; the top ten hold about 10%. The receptor was derived from a woman between 18 and 30 years old who had recovered from COVID-19. Sequencing input: PBMCs or T cells enriched from blood (not recorded which). This sequence joins TRBV4-1 and TRBJ2-5; 11 bases are shared with TRBD2. The CDR3 region is CASSQDQGLAVEQETQYF. CDR3 DNA: TGCGCCAGCAGCCAAGATCAGGGACTAGCGGTCGAGCAGGAGACCCAGTACTTC.